This is a list of T cell receptor beta chains from one sample in a study of T cell responses to AZD1222 COVID-19 vaccine. This table comes from immunoSEQ multiplex PCR, and its TCRdb copy is limited to in-frame clones, with some not included. Among roughly 180,000 clones, roughly nine tenths were seen once, and the ten largest hold 1.5% to 2%. The sequenced sample was peripheral blood, obtained 28 days after the second AZD1222 dose. These receptors were collected from an adult who received the AZD1222 COVID-19 vaccine. Both conserved end residues are trimmed from each CDR3.

cdr3_length | v_call | cdr3_aa
14 | TRBV19 | ASSAAGGHGNYGYT
13 | TRBV4-1 | ASSQDGRQNTEAF
13 | TRBV19 | ASSMVSRLGTEAF
14 | TRBV9 | ASSPRDHSYNSPLH
13 | TRBV5-1 | ASSGKLGQTYEQY
13 | TRBV14 | ASSQVWPGANVLT
13 | TRBV19 | ASSLTSGASYEQY
14 | TRBV11-2 | ASSATSGRAYNEQF
13 | TRBV27 | ASRTGTGGDQPQH
14 | TRBV4-2 | ASSQTTGAGRDTQY
11 | TRBV11-3 | ASSKGQTGELF
13 | TRBV5-6 | ASSEGQGAGYEQY